The source of this T cell receptor (beta chain) is a study of human T cells and chemical hapten exposure. Study-level results: Once DPC sensitization occurred, TCRs above 1 in 1000 frequency showed no change.

The sample's time point: healthy volunteer bleed at 2 weeks. Total RNA was isolated from unfractionated whole blood. Comment on this clonotype: What it binds is not known.

The CDR3 contains 15 residues. V shed 6 bases and J shed 1 base, with 13 bases lying between them. TCRdb reprocessed the RACE reads via MiXCR and lists one record per CDR3 protein. The sample lists about 130,000 distinct CDR3 sequences, about 9% occurring once. Material for sequencing was whole blood. The sequence came from a male donor in good health. Some clones in this sample may be carry-over from other donors' samples. The chain employs TRBV12-3 or TRBV12-4 and TRBJ2-1, with D perhaps TRBD1 (6 bases). The CDR3, as DNA: TGTGCCAGCAGGGGGGTGGGGGCGTCCTACAATGAGCAGTTCTTC. As protein: CASRGVGASYNEQFF.